This TCR beta chain was documented in a study of blood T cell repertoires in COVID-19. About the study: Specimens from acute and convalescent COVID-19 originated in the United States, Italy and Spain. Sample material is recorded as cDNA or gDNA derived from T cells, B-cell-depleted T cells, or PBMCs.

In the original processing: Reference gene primer amplification gave estimated nucleated cell counts. Assay used: immunoSEQ multiplex PCR; TCRdb lists only in-frame clones, some missing. That table supplies the V and J calls and clone size; D and trimming were determined from the DNA. The table records about 160,000 clones, approximately 78% of them present only once. The germline CDR1 and CDR2 sequences are SGHKS and YYEKEE (reference sequence). V lost 3 bases, J lost 4 bases, and 7 bases stayed unmatched. The CDR3 is 15 residues long. The rearrangement uses TRBV5-5 and TRBJ1-2; 9 bases are shared with TRBD1. The source of this sequence is a human donor in a cohort sampled during active COVID-19. Sequenced input: peripheral blood. CDR3 residues: CASSSTGGLAYGYTF. CDR3 nucleotide sequence: TGTGCCAGCAGCTCAACAGGGGGCTTGGCCTATGGCTACACCTTC.